This T cell receptor beta chain came from a study of blood T cell repertoires in COVID-19. The CDR3 spans 17 residues. Germline values: CDR1 MGHRA, CDR2 YSYEKL. J lost 2 bases, V lost 0 bases, and 7 bases had no gene match. Generated by immunoSEQ multiplex PCR, the TCRdb table keeps only in-frame clones and is missing some. The sample has under 200,000 clones; about 86% are singletons. The source of this sequence is a woman in her 70s who had recovered from COVID-19. The rearrangement uses TRBV4-1 and TRBJ2-5; TRBD2 agrees at 9 bases. The specimen was peripheral blood. DNA of the CDR3: TGCGCCAGCAGCCAAGAAAGAACCAGCGGGGGGCAAGAGACCCAGTACTTC. Protein: CASSQERTSGGQETQYF.